These 21 T cell receptor beta chains originate from one sample sequenced in a study of tissue T cells after allogeneic stem cell transplantation. Clones were sequenced by immunoSEQ multiplex PCR, and TCRdb holds only the in-frame ones, with some missing. The table shows about 28,000 clones, with roughly 85% occurring only once. Sequences were derived from blood, sampled before transplantation. These receptors all come from a woman between 18 and 50 years old who later had graft-versus-host disease after an allogeneic stem cell transplant.

This chain joins TRBV11-1 and TRBJ2-3, with 7 bases matching TRBD1. Germline V CDR1 and CDR2: SGHAT, FQDESV (reference sequence). Unmatched junction bases numbered 6, after V lost 3 bases and J lost 3 bases. The CDR3 runs to 15 residues. The CDR3 reads CASSFHRGRTDTQYF. CDR3 nucleotides: TGTGCCAGCAGCTTCCACAGGGGTAGGACAGATACGCAGTATTTT.

The chain couples TRBV5-1 to TRBJ2-2; D might be TRBD1 (6 bases). The germline V gene encodes CDR1 SGHRS and CDR2 YFSETQ. CDR3 length: 15 residues. Trimming removed 0 bases at V and 3 bases at J, with 9 bases between. The CDR3 sequence: CASSLGPGDTGELFF. The CDR3 nucleotides read TGCGCCAGCAGCTTGGGGCCAGGGGACACCGGGGAGCTGTTTTTT.

The genes are TRBV5-1 and TRBJ2-3; 7 bases fit TRBD2. There are 17 residues in the CDR3. J was trimmed by 0 bases and V by 4 bases; bases with no gene match: 11. From germline, CDR1 is SGHRS and CDR2 YFSETQ. CDR3 region: CASSRRSSGTSTDTQYF. CDR3 nucleotide sequence: TGCGCCAGCAGCCGACGGTCTAGCGGTACTAGCACAGATACGCAGTATTTT.

The chain is built from TRBV5-1 and TRBJ1-1, with TRBD1 as a possible D gene (5 bases). Germline CDR1 SGHRS, CDR2 YFSETQ. The length of the CDR3 is 14 residues. V was clipped by 4 bases and J by 1 base, with 11 bases between them. In DNA, the CDR3 is TGCGCCAGCAGCCTGATGGACACGAACACTGAAGCTTTCTTT. As protein: CASSLMDTNTEAFF.

The V gene is TRBV3-1 (or the pseudogene TRBV3-2), the J gene TRBJ2-7; D might be TRBD2 (6 bases). The CDR3 has 15 residues. Per germline, CDR1 LGHDT and CDR2 YNNKEL (reference sequence). V was clipped by 0 bases and J by 6 bases, with 15 bases between them. CDR3: CASSQDAGLLGEQYF. The CDR3 DNA reads as TGTGCCAGCAGCCAAGACGCGGGGCTTTTGGGCGAGCAGTACTTC.

In its sample, this clone was seen once. J is TRBJ1-4 and V is TRBV6-5; weak D call: TRBD1 (6 bases). CDR3 length: 12 amino acids. Germline loops: CDR1 MNHEY, CDR2 SVGAGI. The germline V and J ends were trimmed by 6 bases and 7 bases, with 9 bases remaining between them. The CDR3 coding sequence is TGTGCCAGCAGACAGGGATTTGAAAAACTGTTTTTT. Protein: CASRQGFEKLFF.

The chain recombines TRBV6-5 with TRBJ2-1; D is unresolved. Germline loops: CDR1 MNHEY, CDR2 SVGAGI. This CDR3 region has 13 residues. V lost 2 bases, J lost 6 bases, and 8 bases lay in between. The CDR3 protein is CASSYLPGNEQFF. The CDR3, as DNA: TGTGCCAGCAGTTACCTCCCCGGCAATGAGCAGTTCTTC.

In its sample, this clone was seen a few times. The chain recombines TRBV9 with TRBJ2-1, with a possible D match to TRBD2 (6 bases). Trimming stripped 1 base from V and 0 bases from J, with 17 bases between. The CDR3 contains 18 residues. The germline gives CDR1 SGDLS, CDR2 YYNGEE. The DNA for the CDR3 is TGTGCCAGCAGCGTAACGTGGGCGCGGGATTCCTCCTACAATGAGCAGTTCTTC. Translating it yields CASSVTWARDSSYNEQFF.

The chain joins TRBV14 to TRBJ1-2; weak D call: TRBD1 (5 bases). Per the germline V gene, CDR1 is SGHDN and CDR2 is FVKESK. The CDR3 consists of 14 residues. V lost 4 bases and J lost 7, with 16 bases in between. The DNA for the CDR3 is TGTGCCAGCAGCCGGGGGGGTTACTCTTTTGGCTACACCTTC. It encodes CASSRGGYSFGYTF.

The V gene is TRBV19, the J gene TRBJ1-5; the match to TRBD1 covers 9 bases. CDR1 LNHDA and CDR2 SQIVND come from the germline V gene (reference sequence). V trimming: 5 bases; J trimming: 2 bases; junction bases outside the gene matches: 7. The CDR3 loop spans 16 amino acids. The CDR3 spells CASSQQGAVGNQPQHF. The CDR3 bases are TGTGCCAGTAGTCAACAGGGGGCTGTGGGCAATCAGCCCCAGCATTTT. The whole variable domain, remainder taken from reference TRBV19 and TRBJ1-5, is DGGITQSPKYLFRKEGQNVTLSCEQNLNHDAMYWYRQDPGQGLRLIYYSQIVNDFQKGDIAEGYSVSREKKESFPLTVTSAQKNPTAFYLCASSQQGAVGNQPQHFGDGTRLSIL.

The V call is TRBV25-1, the J call TRBJ2-1, with 9 bases matching TRBD1. After removal of 4 bases from V and 2 bases from J, the junction contained 9 bases not matched to a gene. The CDR3 has 17 amino acids. CDR1 and CDR2 from the germline V gene are MGHDK and SYGVNS. CDR3 loop: CASSAGQGQGPYNEQFF. The CDR3 region has the DNA TGTGCCAGCAGTGCGGGACAGGGACAAGGCCCCTACAATGAGCAGTTCTTC.

V and J are TRBV19 and TRBJ1-3; the D is unclear. Germline-derived CDR1 and CDR2 are LNHDA and SQIVND (reference sequence). This CDR3 region has 14 residues. V lost 5 bases and J 0 bases, leaving 8 bases between the germline ends. For the CDR3, the DNA is TGTGCCAGTAGTCCCCAGAGCTCTGGAAACACCATATATTTT. Translated: CASSPQSSGNTIYF.

The chain links TRBV2 to TRBJ1-2, with 8 bases matching TRBD1. Trimming took 4 bases from V and 2 from J; bases not matched to a gene: 3. The CDR3 is 14 amino acids. Germline CDR1 SNHLY, CDR2 FYNNEI. CDR3 loop: CASSARTGNYGYTF. The CDR3 nucleotides read TGTGCCAGCAGTGCCCGGACAGGGAACTATGGCTACACCTTC.

The genes are TRBV2 and TRBJ1-4; 8 bases map to TRBD1. After removal of 7 bases from V and 7 bases from J, the junction contained 8 bases not matched to a gene. The CDR3 has 14 amino acids. Per the germline V gene, CDR1 is SNHLY and CDR2 is FYNNEI. The CDR3 spells CASTVDRGGEKLFF. CDR3 nucleotide sequence: TGTGCCAGCACCGTCGACAGGGGCGGTGAAAAACTGTTTTTT.

This chain links TRBV29-1 with TRBJ1-1; the D is unclear. The V gene lost 4 bases and the J gene lost 0 bases, with 9 bases spanning the gap. This CDR3 has 13 residues. Germline V gene sequence: CDR1 SQVTM, CDR2 ANQGSEA. The CDR3 nucleotides read TGCAGCGTTGCAGGCAGTATGAACACTGAAGCTTTCTTT. Encoded protein: CSVAGSMNTEAFF.

The V and J genes are TRBV2 and TRBJ1-1, with D perhaps TRBD1 (6 bases). V lost 4 bases and J 0 bases, leaving 18 bases between the germline ends. The germline gives CDR1 SNHLY, CDR2 FYNNEI. The CDR3 has 17 amino acids. The CDR3 here is CASSGVQGFSMNTEAFF. CDR3 bases: TGTGCCAGCAGTGGGGTACAGGGTTTTAGCATGAACACTGAAGCTTTCTTT.

The gene calls are TRBV18 and TRBJ1-2; tentatively, D is TRBD1 (5 bases). Germline CDR1 KGHSH, CDR2 LQKENI. The ends were cut back, 6 bases at V and 12 bases at J, with 20 bases in the middle. There are 13 residues in the CDR3. The CDR3 spells CASSAGGLQVHTF. The CDR3 DNA follows: TGTGCCAGCTCGGCCGGAGGCCTACAGGTCCACACCTTC.

The V call is TRBV5-1, the J call TRBJ2-1; TRBD2 aligns across 9 bases. Per the germline V gene, CDR1 is SGHRS and CDR2 is YFSETQ. The CDR3 extends over 15 amino acids. The trim removed 4 bases at V and 2 bases at J, leaving 4 bases unmatched. CDR3 sequence reads: CASSIAGDTYNEQFF. CDR3 coding DNA: TGCGCCAGCAGCATAGCGGGAGACACCTACAATGAGCAGTTCTTC.

The chain has TRBV7-8 and TRBJ1-2; D is uncertain. The CDR3 covers 14 residues. CDR1 and CDR2 (germline): SGHVS, FQNEAQ. Deletions cut 1 base from V and 4 bases from J, with 10 bases between. The CDR3 sequence: CASSLDSGVYGYTF. In DNA, the CDR3 is TGTGCCAGCAGCTTAGATTCAGGCGTCTATGGCTACACCTTC.

The CDR3 loop is CASSISSVQTGELFF. As DNA, the CDR3 is TGTGCCAGTAGTATATCTAGCGTGCAAACCGGGGAGCTGTTTTTT. The rearrangement links TRBV19 to TRBJ2-2, with D tentatively TRBD2 (6 bases). Germline lookup yields CDR1 LNHDA and CDR2 SQIVND (reference sequence). Deletions cut 2 bases from V and 5 bases from J, with 12 bases between. The length of the CDR3 is 15 residues. The full variable domain, in which reference TRBV19 and TRBJ2-2 provide the parts outside the CDR3, is DGGITQSPKYLFRKEGQNVTLSCEQNLNHDAMYWYRQDPGQGLRLIYYSQIVNDFQKGDIAEGYSVSREKKESFPLTVTSAQKNPTAFYLCASSISSVQTGELFFGEGSRLTVL.

The chain uses TRBV27 and TRBJ2-6; D gene ambiguous. With 1 base removed from V and 0 bases from J, the gap between germline ends came to 10 bases. Germline CDR1 is MNHEY and CDR2 is SMNVEV (reference sequence). The CDR3 runs 17 residues. In nucleotides, the CDR3 is TGTGCCAGCAGTTTATTGGGCGCGAGCTCTGGGGCCAACGTCCTGACTTTC. Amino acid sequence: CASSLLGASSGANVLTF. The full variable domain, its missing parts supplied by reference TRBV27 and TRBJ2-6, is EAQVTQNPRYLITVTGKKLTVTCSQNMNHEYMSWYRQDPGLGLRQIYYSMNVEVTDKGDVPEGYKVSRKEKRNFPLILESPSPNQTSLYFCASSLLGASSGANVLTFGAGSRLTVL.